This section outlines one T cell receptor beta chain sequence together with its context. The sample originates from a study of Graves' ophthalmopathy and Graves' hyperthyroidism. The sequenced template was RNA, covering the TCR beta CDR3 region. Scientists carried out first-round RT-PCR using HTBI primers and then a second-round multiplex PCR. In TCRdb, the multiplex PCR reads were re-called with MiXCR into one record per CDR3 protein. The sample consists of hundreds of thousands of distinct CDR3 sequences, 40% of them appearing once. CDR1 is SGHAT and CDR2 is FQNNGV in the germline V gene. The CDR3 totals 14 residues. With 4 bases removed from V and 4 bases from J, the gap between germline ends came to 11 bases.

This chain uses TRBV11-2 with TRBJ1-5; D may be TRBD1 (6 bases). The sample was peripheral blood. The sequence came from an adult man with Graves' ophthalmopathy. The CDR3 DNA reads TGTGCCAGCAGCTCCAGAGGGGGTAATCAGCCCCAGCATTTT. Its protein is CASSSRGGNQPQHF. Full variable domain (remainder filled in from reference TRBV11-2 and TRBJ1-5): EAGVAQSPRYKIIEKRQSVAFWCNPISGHATLYWYQQILGQGPKLLIQFQNNGVVDDSQLPKDRFSAERLKGVDSTLKIQPAKLEDSAVYLCASSSRGGNQPQHFGDGTRLSIL.